These 19 T cell receptor beta chains were all obtained from the same sample, sequenced in a study of graft-versus-host responses after intestinal transplantation. Which antigens these TCRs recognize remains unknown. Measured with immunoSEQ multiplex PCR; TCRdb has only the in-frame clones, and not every one. The top ten clones hold over 0.15% of a sample with about 88,000 clones, 94% of them seen once. This material consisted of unstimulated CD4+ T cells sorted from spleen or lymph node cells, taken before transplant. These receptors were obtained from a human donor who was the organ donor for an intestinal transplant.

V is TRBV18 and J is TRBJ1-2; D is perhaps TRBD1 (6 bases). Germline loops: CDR1 KGHSH, CDR2 LQKENI. The CDR3 runs to 14 residues. With 3 bases removed from V and 3 bases from J, the gap between germline ends came to 11 bases. CDR3 nucleotide sequence: TGTGCCAGCTCACCGCAGGGGAGGGACTATGGCTACACCTTC. This codes for CASSPQGRDYGYTF.

The rearrangement links TRBV28 to TRBJ1-2; TRBD1 matches 7 bases. The CDR3 has 14 residues. V trimming: 2 bases; J trimming: 5 bases; junction bases outside the gene matches: 5. Per germline, CDR1 MDHEN and CDR2 SYDVKM. Written as DNA, the CDR3 is TGTGCCAGCAGTTTAGAGGGACAGCTTTATGGCTACACCTTC. It encodes CASSLEGQLYGYTF.

The DNA for the CDR3 is TGTGCCAGCAGCTTAGCCATAGCGGGGGGGCCCGGGGAGCTGTTTTTT. This sequence encodes CASSLAIAGGPGELFF. This chain uses TRBV7-2 with TRBJ2-2, with 11 bases identical to TRBD2. After removal of 0 bases from V and 6 bases from J, the junction contained 3 bases not matched to a gene. This CDR3 has 16 amino acids. CDR1 is SGHTA and CDR2 is FQGNSA in the germline V gene.

This chain links TRBV28 with TRBJ2-3, with 7 bases aligning to TRBD1. Germline assignment: CDR1 MDHEN and CDR2 SYDVKM. This CDR3 is 15 amino acids long. Losses at the gene ends were 2 bases for V and 1 base for J; bases not matched to a gene: 3. This CDR3 reads CASSLPGGGTDTQYF. The CDR3 DNA is TGTGCCAGCAGTTTACCAGGGGGAGGCACAGATACGCAGTATTTT. The whole variable domain, filled in from reference TRBV28 and TRBJ2-3, reads DVKVTQSSRYLVKRTGEKVFLECVQDMDHENMFWYRQDPGLGLRLIYFSYDVKMKEKGDIPEGYSVSREKKERFSLILESASTNQTSMYLCASSLPGGGTDTQYFGPGTRLTVL.

The CDR3 here is CASSLVREKLFF. As DNA, the CDR3 is TGTGCCAGCAGCTTAGTCCGGGAAAAACTGTTTTTT. V usage is TRBV11-3 and J usage is TRBJ1-4; D is undetermined. The CDR3 has 12 residues. CDR1 and CDR2 (germline): SGHNT, YENEEA. Between the trimmed V and J ends, which lost 1 base and 8 bases, there was a span of 5 bases.

V is TRBV7-8 and J is TRBJ2-7, with TRBD1 matching over 9 bases. CDR3 length: 16 amino acids. Germline values: CDR1 SGHVS, CDR2 FQNEAQ. Trimming took 4 bases from V and 3 from J; bases not matched to a gene: 10. As DNA, the CDR3 is TGTGCCAGCAGCTCTTCGGGGGGACAGGGTGTCTACGAGCAGTACTTC. Translated, it gives CASSSSGGQGVYEQYF.

The chain has TRBV13 and TRBJ2-7, with D unclear. Trimming removed 1 base from V and 2 bases from J, with 9 bases in between. The CDR3 length is 14 residues. Germline V CDR1 and CDR2: PRHDT, FYEKMQ (reference sequence). In DNA form, the CDR3 reads TGTGCCAGCAGCTTAGACGACAAGCCCTACGAGCAGTACTTC. This encodes CASSLDDKPYEQYF.

This chain uses TRBV5-4 with TRBJ1-4, with D perhaps TRBD1 (5 bases). The V gene lost 3 bases and the J gene lost 3 bases, with 21 bases spanning the gap. CDR3 length equals 18 residues. Germline V gives CDR1 SGHNT, CDR2 YYREEE (reference sequence). The DNA of the CDR3 is TGTGCCAGCAGCTCGTGGGTGGGACCCCCGTGGGCTAATGAAAAACTGTTTTTT. This translates into CASSSWVGPPWANEKLFF. The whole variable domain, remainder taken from reference TRBV5-4 and TRBJ1-4, is ETGVTQSPTHLIKTRGQQVTLRCSSQSGHNTVSWYQQALGQGPQFIFQYYREEENGRGNFPPRFSGLQFPNYSSELNVNALELDDSALYLCASSSWVGPPWANEKLFFGSGTQLSVL.

The chain employs TRBV29-1 and TRBJ1-3; D gene uncertain. Germline loops: CDR1 SQVTM, CDR2 ANQGSEA. This CDR3 has 11 amino acids. Trimming took off 4 bases at V and 4 bases at J, with 5 bases between the two ends. CDR3 sequence (DNA): TGCAGCGTTGTTGTGGGAAACACCATATATTTT. It is translated as CSVVVGNTIYF.

The chain couples TRBV28 to TRBJ1-2; possible D gene TRBD1, 6 bases. The V end was cut by 6 bases, the J end by 5 bases, with 16 bases between. There are 14 residues in the CDR3. Per the germline V gene, CDR1 is MDHEN and CDR2 is SYDVKM. Here the CDR3 reads CASSDRTGVYGYTF. The DNA for the CDR3 is TGTGCCAGCAGCGACAGGACGGGGGTATATGGCTACACCTTC.

The chain recombines TRBV29-1 with TRBJ2-5; D may correspond to TRBD1 or TRBD2 (5 bases each). Per germline, CDR1 SQVTM and CDR2 ANQGSEA. The V end lost 4 bases, the J end lost 4 bases, and 7 bases lay between the germline ends. This CDR3 is 11 amino acids long. This CDR3 reads CSVGDGETQYF. The CDR3 nucleotides are TGCAGCGTTGGGGACGGAGAGACCCAGTACTTC.

This rearrangement joins TRBV5-5 to TRBJ1-2; D remains unclear. The CDR3 spans 17 residues. Trimming shortened V by 1 base and J by 8 bases, and 24 bases separated the two germline ends. Germline loops: CDR1 SGHKS, CDR2 YYEKEE (reference sequence). The CDR3 protein is CASSLPQTPRLPSGYTF. The CDR3 DNA is TGTGCCAGCAGCTTGCCCCAAACCCCAAGATTGCCCTCCGGCTACACCTTC.

The chain couples TRBV27 to TRBJ2-2, with D perhaps matching TRBD1 (5 bases). The length of the CDR3 is 15 residues. V dropped 7 bases and J dropped 0 bases, with 12 bases sitting between them. CDR1 is MNHEY and CDR2 is SMNVEV in the germline V gene (reference sequence). The CDR3 DNA follows: TGTGCCAGCAAAGGTTGGGGCGCGAACACCGGGGAGCTGTTTTTT. Amino acid sequence: CASKGWGANTGELFF.

This chain connects TRBV18 to TRBJ1-1; weak D call: TRBD1 (6 bases). Germline V gene lookup returns CDR1 KGHSH and CDR2 LQKENI. CDR3 length: 15 amino acids. Trimming removed 4 bases from V and 0 bases from J, with 12 bases in between. CDR3 nucleotide sequence: TGTGCCAGCTCACGATTGGACAGCATGAACACTGAAGCTTTCTTT. Translation gives CASSRLDSMNTEAFF.

The CDR3 DNA sequence: TGCGCCAGCAGTGAGTCGAGCATCGGGGACGAGCAGTACTTC. Translating gives CASSESSIGDEQYF. V gene TRBV10-1 combines with J gene TRBJ2-7; tentative D call: TRBD2 (5 bases). V lost 0 bases and J lost 5, with 11 bases in between. Per germline, CDR1 WNHNN and CDR2 SYGVQD (reference sequence). The CDR3 is 14 residues long.

This sequence joins TRBV5-1 and TRBJ1-1; 7 nucleotides align to TRBD1. Germline V gene data show CDR1 as SGHRS and CDR2 as YFSETQ. The CDR3 runs 13 residues. Trimming at V came to 7 bases and at J to 5 bases, leaving 8 bases not matched to a gene. The CDR3 loop is CASFTGVGTEAFF. The CDR3 nucleotides read TGCGCCAGCTTTACAGGGGTCGGGACTGAAGCTTTCTTT.

The rearrangement joins TRBV4-2 to TRBJ2-1, with TRBD2 identical over 11 bases. V lost 4 bases and J lost 7; bases outside the gene matches: 18. There are 19 residues in the CDR3. Germline CDR1 is LGHNA and CDR2 is YNFKEQ. The CDR3 protein is CASSLRALAGGPGDNEQFF. The CDR3 nucleotides are TGTGCCAGCAGCCTAAGGGCATTAGCGGGGGGGCCAGGGGATAATGAGCAGTTCTTC.

This chain connects TRBV6-5 to TRBJ2-3; 11 bases fit TRBD1. Losses at the gene ends were 4 bases for V and 3 bases for J; bases not matched to a gene: 3. Germline loops: CDR1 MNHEY, CDR2 SVGAGI. This CDR3 spans 15 amino acids. As DNA, the CDR3 is TGTGCCAGCAGTTGGACAGGGGGCGGAACAGATACGCAGTATTTT. Its translation is CASSWTGGGTDTQYF.

The rearrangement joins TRBV5-4 to TRBJ1-6, with D perhaps matching TRBD1 (5 bases). Germline loops: CDR1 SGHNT, CDR2 YYREEE (reference sequence). Trimming removed 3 bases from V and 3 bases from J, with 7 bases in between. The CDR3 runs to 14 residues. In nucleotides, the CDR3 is TGTGCCAGCAGCTACCAGGGCTATAATTCACCCCTCCACTTT. Amino acids: CASSYQGYNSPLHF.